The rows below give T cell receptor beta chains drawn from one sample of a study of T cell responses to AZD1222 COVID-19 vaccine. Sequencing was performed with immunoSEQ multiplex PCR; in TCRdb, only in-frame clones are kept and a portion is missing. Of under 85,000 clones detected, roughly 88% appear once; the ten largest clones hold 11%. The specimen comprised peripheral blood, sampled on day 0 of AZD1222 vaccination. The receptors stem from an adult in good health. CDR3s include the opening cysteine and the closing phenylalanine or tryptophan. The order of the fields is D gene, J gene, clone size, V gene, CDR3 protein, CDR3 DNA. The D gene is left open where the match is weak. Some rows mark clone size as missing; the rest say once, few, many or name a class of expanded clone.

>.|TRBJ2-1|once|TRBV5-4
CASSASPSYNEQFF
TGTGCCAGCAGTGCATCACCCTCCTACAATGAGCAGTTCTTC
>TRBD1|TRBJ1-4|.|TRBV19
CASGKDRGQSNEKLFF
TGTGCCAGCGGGAAGGACAGGGGACAGTCTAATGAAAAACTGTTTTTT
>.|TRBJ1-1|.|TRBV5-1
CASSLSPGAAATEAFF
TGCGCCAGCAGCTTGTCCCCGGGGGCGGCGGCCACTGAAGCTTTCTTT
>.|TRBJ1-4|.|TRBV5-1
CASSPTAPWEKLFF
TGCGCCAGCAGCCCAACGGCGCCGTGGGAAAAACTGTTTTTT
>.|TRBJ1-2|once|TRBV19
CASIPPGGNYGYTF
TGTGCCAGTATTCCACCCGGAGGCAACTATGGCTACACCTTC
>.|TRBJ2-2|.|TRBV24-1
CATSDFAQDTGELFF
TGTGCCACCAGTGATTTCGCCCAGGACACCGGGGAGCTGTTTTTT
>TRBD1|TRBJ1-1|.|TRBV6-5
CASGQGATTEAFF
TGTGCCAGCGGACAGGGGGCGACCACTGAAGCTTTCTTT
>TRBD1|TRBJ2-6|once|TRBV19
CASSIRTGNSGANVLTF
TGTGCCAGTAGTATTCGGACAGGCAACTCTGGGGCCAACGTCCTGACTTTC
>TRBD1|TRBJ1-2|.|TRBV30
CAWRTGGNYGYTF
TGTGCCTGGAGGACAGGGGGGAACTATGGCTACACCTTC
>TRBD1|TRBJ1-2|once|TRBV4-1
CASSHPDRVYGYTF
TGCGCCAGCAGCCACCCTGACAGGGTTTATGGCTACACCTTC
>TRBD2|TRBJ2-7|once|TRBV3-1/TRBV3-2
CASSPYGEGRGEQYF
TGTGCCAGCAGCCCCTACGGGGAGGGAAGGGGCGAGCAGTACTTC
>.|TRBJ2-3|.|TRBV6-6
CASSFNVDTQYF
TGTGCCAGCAGTTTCAACGTGGATACGCAGTATTTT
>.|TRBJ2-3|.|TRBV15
CATSTRTPPRDTQYF
TGTGCCACCAGCACCAGGACCCCCCCGAGGGATACGCAGTATTTT
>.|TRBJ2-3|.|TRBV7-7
CASSLQHGRTDTQYF
TGTGCTAGCAGCTTACAGCATGGGCGGACAGATACGCAGTATTTT
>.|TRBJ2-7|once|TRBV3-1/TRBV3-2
CASSQDLPKVAGGRPYEQYF
TGTGCCAGCAGCCAAGACCTCCCTAAAGTGGCAGGGGGGCGTCCCTACGAGCAGTACTTC
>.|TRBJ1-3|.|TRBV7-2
CASSPVQRSGNTIYF
TGTGCCAGCAGCCCAGTTCAGCGCTCTGGAAACACCATATATTTT
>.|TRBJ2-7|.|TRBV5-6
CASSRIWDVDSYEQYF
TGTGCCAGCAGCCGGATCTGGGACGTAGACTCCTACGAGCAGTACTTC
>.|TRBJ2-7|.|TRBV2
CARTEFQISYEQYF
TGTGCCCGGACAGAGTTTCAGATCTCCTACGAGCAGTACTTC
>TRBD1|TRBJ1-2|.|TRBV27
CASSLTGALGYTF
TGTGCCAGCAGTCTTACAGGGGCGCTGGGCTACACCTTC
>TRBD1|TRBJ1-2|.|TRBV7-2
CASSLGQGEGYTF
TGTGCCAGCAGCTTAGGACAGGGGGAAGGCTACACCTTC
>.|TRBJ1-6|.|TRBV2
CASSVGSYNSPLHF
TGTGCCAGCAGCGTAGGCTCCTATAATTCACCCCTCCACTTT
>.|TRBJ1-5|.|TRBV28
CASSLYHGRNQPQHF
TGTGCCAGCAGTTTATATCACGGACGCAATCAGCCCCAGCATTTT
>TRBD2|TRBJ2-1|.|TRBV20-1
CSASAQRGGTLHSYNEQFF
TGCAGTGCTAGTGCACAGCGGGGGGGAACGCTCCACTCCTACAATGAGCAGTTCTTC
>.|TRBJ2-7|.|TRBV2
CASSGQAYEQYF
TGTGCCAGCAGTGGACAGGCCTACGAGCAGTACTTC
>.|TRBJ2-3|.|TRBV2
CASSEAQDTQYF
TGTGCCAGCAGTGAAGCGCAGGATACGCAGTATTTT
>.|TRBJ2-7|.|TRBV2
CASTGPNYEQYF
TGTGCCAGCACTGGGCCAAACTACGAGCAGTACTTC
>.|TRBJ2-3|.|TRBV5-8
CASSLGAEDTQYF
TGTGCCAGCAGCTTGGGGGCAGAAGATACGCAGTATTTT
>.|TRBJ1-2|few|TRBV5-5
CASSLLGLLGYTF
TGTGCCAGCAGCCTTCTAGGACTGCTGGGCTACACCTTC
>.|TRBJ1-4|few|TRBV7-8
CASSLGVYEKLFF
TGTGCCAGCAGCTTGGGCGTATATGAAAAACTGTTTTTT
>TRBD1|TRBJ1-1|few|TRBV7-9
CASSLGAGGWATEAFF
TGTGCCAGCAGCTTAGGGGCAGGGGGCTGGGCCACTGAAGCTTTCTTT
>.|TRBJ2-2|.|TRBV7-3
CASSLRTTPNTGELFF
TGTGCCAGCAGCCTCCGGACGACCCCGAACACCGGGGAGCTGTTTTTT
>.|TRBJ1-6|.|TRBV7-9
CASSLVGFSPLHF
TGTGCCAGCAGCCTAGTAGGGTTCTCACCCCTCCACTTT
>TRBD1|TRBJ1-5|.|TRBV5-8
CASSLTGGSQPQHF
TGTGCCAGCAGCTTAACAGGGGGCAGCCAGCCCCAGCATTTT
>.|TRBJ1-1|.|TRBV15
CATSTPQAVEAFF
TGTGCCACCAGCACCCCTCAAGCGGTCGAAGCTTTCTTT
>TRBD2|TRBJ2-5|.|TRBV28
CASRSTSGEETQYF
TGTGCCAGCAGGTCGACTAGCGGGGAAGAGACCCAGTACTTC
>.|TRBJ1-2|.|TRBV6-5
CASSYLSANYGYTF
TGTGCCAGCAGTTACCTGTCGGCTAACTATGGCTACACCTTC
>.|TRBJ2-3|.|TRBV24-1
CAARGASGTDTQYF
TGTGCCGCGAGGGGGGCTAGCGGCACAGATACGCAGTATTTT
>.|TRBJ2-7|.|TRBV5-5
CASSLHQIYEQYF
TGTGCCAGCAGTCTCCATCAGATATACGAGCAGTACTTC
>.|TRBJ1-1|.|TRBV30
CAWSVPTLGAFF
TGTGCCTGGAGTGTACCGACTCTAGGAGCTTTCTTT
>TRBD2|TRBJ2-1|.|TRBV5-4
CASSLGAGVPYNEQFF
TGTGCCAGCAGCCTAGGAGCGGGAGTACCCTACAATGAGCAGTTCTTC
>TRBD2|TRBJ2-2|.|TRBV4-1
CASSQGGLAGVGTGELFF
TGCGCCAGCAGCCAAGGGGGACTAGCGGGAGTGGGCACCGGGGAGCTGTTTTTT
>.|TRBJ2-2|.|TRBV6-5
CASSYSGQENTGELFF
TGTGCCAGCAGTTACTCGGGGCAGGAGAACACCGGGGAGCTGTTTTTT
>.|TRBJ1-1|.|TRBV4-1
CASSPSYLSRRNTEAFF
TGCGCCAGCAGCCCCTCCTATCTATCTCGGAGGAACACTGAAGCTTTCTTT
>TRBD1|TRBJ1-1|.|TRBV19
CASSKGTGDLYTEAFF
TGTGCCAGTAGTAAGGGGACAGGGGATCTTTACACTGAAGCTTTCTTT
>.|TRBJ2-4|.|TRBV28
CASSLFQGSKNIQYF
TGTGCCAGCAGTTTATTTCAGGGGTCCAAAAACATTCAGTACTTC
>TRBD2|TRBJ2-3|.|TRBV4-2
CASSQKGTSGKITDTQYF
TGTGCCAGCAGCCAAAAAGGGACTAGCGGGAAGATTACAGATACGCAGTATTTT
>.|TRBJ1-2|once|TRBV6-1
CASSEVGLGGYTF
TGTGCCAGCAGTGAAGTAGGCTTAGGGGGCTACACCTTC
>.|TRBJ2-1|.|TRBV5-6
CASSLAKGGYFNEQFF
TGTGCCAGCAGCTTGGCGAAGGGGGGGTATTTCAATGAGCAGTTCTTC
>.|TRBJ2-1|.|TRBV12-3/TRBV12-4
CASRRENYNEQFF
TGTGCCAGCAGACGGGAGAACTACAATGAGCAGTTCTTC
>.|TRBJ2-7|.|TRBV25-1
CASSFLGTYF
TGTGCCAGCAGTTTCCTCGGAACATACTTC
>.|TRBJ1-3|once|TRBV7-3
CASSLAPGSNSGNTIYF
TGTGCCAGCAGCTTAGCCCCGGGCAGCAACTCTGGAAACACCATATATTTT
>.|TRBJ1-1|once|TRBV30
CAWRRTEAFF
TGTGCCTGGAGGCGAACTGAAGCTTTCTTT
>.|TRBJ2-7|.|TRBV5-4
CASSLAVWGIQGDEQYF
TGTGCCAGCAGCTTGGCCGTTTGGGGAATTCAGGGAGACGAGCAGTACTTC
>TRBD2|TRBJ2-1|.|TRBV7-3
CASARLAGANEQFF
TGTGCCAGCGCCCGGCTAGCGGGAGCGAATGAGCAGTTCTTC
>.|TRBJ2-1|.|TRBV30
CAWSVQGKKFF
TGTGCCTGGAGTGTCCAGGGGAAAAAGTTCTTC
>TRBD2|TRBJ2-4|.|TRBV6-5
CASSPGGANIQYF
TGTGCCAGCAGTCCCGGGGGGGCGAACATTCAGTACTTC
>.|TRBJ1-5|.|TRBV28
CASSFRAPRGQPQHF
TGTGCCAGCAGTTTCCGTGCCCCGAGGGGTCAGCCCCAGCATTTT